This TCR beta chain was recorded in a study of cytomegalovirus exposure and HLA in healthy donors. The study's findings and limits: Later work found most CMV-associated TCR beta chains apparently HLA-restricted.

A word on this clone: Its target is not known.

The PCR had 60 Vbeta and 13 Jbeta primers. The repertoire was sequenced with immunoSEQ multiplex PCR; TCRdb's copy has only in-frame clones and lacks some. The data show more than 150,000 clones, around 80% seen once. The CDR3 length is 13 residues. V lost 5 bases, J lost 2 bases, and 10 bases lay in between. Germline CDR1 LNHNV, CDR2 YYDKDF (reference sequence). The clonotype comes from a man younger than 35 in good health and CMV-seronegative. The sequenced material came from PBMCs. The chain is built from TRBV15 and TRBJ2-7; TRBD1 is a possible D gene (5 bases). CDR3 in DNA: TGTGCCACCAGCGCAGGGCTAACCTACGAGCAGTACTTC. It codes for CATSAGLTYEQYF.